This T cell receptor beta chain was found in a study of sequential checkpoint blockade in melanoma. Trimming removed 2 bases from V and 7 bases from J; junction bases left unmatched: 8. The CDR3 runs to 15 residues. The germline gives CDR1 MNHEY, CDR2 SVGAGI. Noted treatment: randomized to nivolumab then ipilimumab (arm A) or the reverse (arm B). Patients had received no earlier DNA-damaging chemotherapy. PBMC sorting kept live CD3+CD8+ cells without CD19 or CD56. Libraries were prepared by immunoSEQ multiplex PCR; TCRdb keeps only in-frame clonotypes and omits some of them. Of about 13,000 clones in the sample, 82% were seen once.

The sample consisted of CD8+ T cells sorted from blood (inferred from file names), taken from a patient given nivolumab and ipilimumab in sequence. The source is a human donor with melanoma. This chain links TRBV6-5 with TRBJ2-1, with 7 bases lining up with TRBD2. The CDR3: CASSYVASGPNEQFF. CDR3 nucleotide sequence: TGTGCCAGCAGTTACGTCGCTAGCGGCCCGAATGAGCAGTTCTTC.